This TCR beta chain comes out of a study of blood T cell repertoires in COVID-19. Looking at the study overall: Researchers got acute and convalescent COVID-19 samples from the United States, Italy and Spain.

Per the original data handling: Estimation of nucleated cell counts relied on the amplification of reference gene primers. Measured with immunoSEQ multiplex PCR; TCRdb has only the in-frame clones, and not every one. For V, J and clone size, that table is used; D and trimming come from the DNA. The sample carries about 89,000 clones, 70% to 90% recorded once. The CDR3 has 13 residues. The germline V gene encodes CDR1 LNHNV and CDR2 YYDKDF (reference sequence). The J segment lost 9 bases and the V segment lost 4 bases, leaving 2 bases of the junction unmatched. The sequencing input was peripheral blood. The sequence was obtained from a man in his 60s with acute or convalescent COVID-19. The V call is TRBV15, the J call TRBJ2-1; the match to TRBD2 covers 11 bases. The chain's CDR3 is CATSKGLAGEQFF. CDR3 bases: TGTGCCACCAGCAAAGGACTAGCGGGTGAGCAGTTCTTC. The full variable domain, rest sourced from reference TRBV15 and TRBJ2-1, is DAMVIQNPRYQVTQFGKPVTLSCSQTLNHNVMYWYQQKSSQAPKLLFHYYDKDFNNEADTPDNFQSRRPNTSFCFLDIRSPGLGDTAMYLCATSKGLAGEQFFGPGTRLTVL.